This T cell receptor (beta chain) was identified during a study of OX40 agonist ivuxolimab in advanced cancers. On the study more broadly: Patients treated during dose escalation were battling hepatocellular carcinoma, melanoma, renal cell or head and neck cancer. Two cutaneous melanoma patients and one hepatocellular carcinoma patient, three in all, had partial responses.

Germline assignment: CDR1 KGHSH and CDR2 LQKENI. CDR3 length equals 17 residues. Unmatched junction bases numbered 11, after V lost 1 base and J lost 6 bases. Measured with immunoSEQ multiplex PCR; TCRdb has only the in-frame clones, and not every one. The sample shows roughly 48,000 clones, over 60% of them seen only once. Exclusion applied to patients with autoimmune disease history or systemic immunosuppression. Drawing of blood for sampling happened at baseline, at cycle 4 day 1, and at cycle 7 day 1. The sequencing here drew on CD4+ or CD8+ T cells sorted from blood, taken in a trial of the OX40 agonist ivuxolimab. The origin of this receptor is an adult with an advanced solid tumor such as melanoma, head and neck, liver or kidney cancer. The rearrangement uses TRBV18 and TRBJ1-1; 10 bases fit TRBD1. This chain's CDR3 is CASSPLGQGVPDAEAFF. The CDR3 bases are TGTGCCAGCTCACCACTTGGACAGGGGGTACCGGACGCTGAAGCTTTCTTT.